What follows is one T cell receptor (beta chain) and its context. The data are from a study of long-term antiretroviral therapy in people with HIV. Version v3.0 of the immunoSEQ assay was performed at survey level. Produced via immunoSEQ multiplex PCR; TCRdb's table is partial and in-frame only. The data contain under 25,000 clones, around three quarters of them singletons. V lost 0 bases and J 6 bases, leaving 12 bases between the germline ends. This CDR3 comprises 15 residues. Germline CDR1 SGDLS, CDR2 YYNGEE. The receptor was derived from a man aged 18 to 29 with HIV. The sample here was unsorted PBMCs, taken 0.5 years before starting antiretroviral therapy. This chain joins TRBV9 and TRBJ1-4; D remains ambiguous. CDR3 DNA: TGTGCCAGCAGCGTAGATGGGGTCAAGGATGAAAAACTGTTTTTT. Translation gives CASSVDGVKDEKLFF.